This T cell receptor (beta chain) originates from a study of T cell repertoires in cytomegalovirus infection. Whole-study results and caveats: Cumulative frequency of public TCR beta families picked out carriers of CMV plus the relevant HLA. Dominating the ex vivo response were HLA-C-restricted CMV-specific TCR beta clonotypes.

Using its own MiXCR run on the reads, TCRdb lists one record per CDR3 protein. Among 750,000 to 950,000 distinct CDR3 sequences listed, about 28% were seen once. Trimming at V came to 3 bases and at J to 2 bases, leaving 6 bases not matched to a gene. From germline, CDR1 is LNHDA and CDR2 SQIVND (reference sequence). This CDR3 region has 15 residues. On this clonotype itself: Its matching antigen is unknown.

Source: cultured CD8+ T cells from PBMCs, taken from culture after CMV antigen stimulation. J is TRBJ2-5 and V is TRBV19; 7 positions agree with TRBD1. The TCR comes from a human donor in good health (CMV status not recorded). Some clones in this sample may be carry-over from other donors' samples. Here the CDR3 DNA reads TGTGCCAGTAGTATGAGCGGACAGGTACAAGAGACCCAGTACTTC. The encoded protein is CASSMSGQVQETQYF.